This record looks at one T cell receptor beta chain sequence and its context. No antigen is known for it. Germline CDR1 reads MNHEY; CDR2 reads SVGAGI. V lost 6 bases, J lost 0 bases, and 12 bases lay in between. This CDR3 comprises 15 residues. This sample stems from a study of cytomegalovirus exposure and HLA in healthy donors. General observations from the study: Investigators reported 150 to 200 TCR beta chains as tied to cytomegalovirus. Many donors carried some public TCRs, although rarity characterized most TCR sequences. Several of the most significant clusters appeared linked to common viral pathogens, based on a later analysis.

The PCR employed 60 Vbeta primers together with 13 Jbeta primers. The protocol was immunoSEQ multiplex PCR, while the TCRdb copy is restricted to in-frame clones and leaves out a portion. In the table there are some 110,000 clones, approximately 82% of which are singletons. The sample was PBMCs. This receptor was obtained from a man aged 30 to 45 in good health and CMV-seropositive. The J gene is TRBJ1-3, the V gene TRBV6-5; maybe TRBD1 (5 bases). CDR3 residues: CASSGGPPSGNTIYF. CDR3 nucleotide sequence: TGTGCCAGCAGCGGGGGTCCCCCCTCTGGAAACACCATATATTTT.